One sample yielded the 14 T cell receptor beta chains listed below, sequenced in a study of beta chain features in type 1 diabetes. Antigens for these TCRs are unknown. General study findings and limits: Patients with Type 1 diabetes showed moderately but significantly shorter TCRB CDR3s in all four CD4+ subsets.

Reverse transcription of all isolated RNA meant that expressed TCRB transcripts were sequenced. Clones were sequenced by immunoSEQ multiplex PCR, and TCRdb holds only the in-frame ones, with some missing. The table shows approximately 730,000 clones, with 10% to 15% occurring only once. Sequencing input: naive CD4+ T cells from blood. The receptors originated from a man younger than 35 with type 1 diabetes.

The gene calls are TRBV7-2 and TRBJ1-5; possibly TRBD1 for D (5 bases). CDR1 SGHTA and CDR2 FQGNSA come from the germline V gene. The V and J ends lost 3 bases and 2 bases respectively, with 11 bases between them. This CDR3 has 15 amino acids. CDR3 DNA: TGTGCCAGCAGCTTGGAGAGGGGAGGCAATCAGCCCCAGCATTTT. This encodes CASSLERGGNQPQHF.

The chain links TRBV29-1 to TRBJ2-1; 7 positions match TRBD1. Germline V gene sequence: CDR1 SQVTM, CDR2 ANQGSEA. J gave up 7 bases and V 1 base, and 7 bases lay outside the gene matches. The CDR3 contains 14 residues. The CDR3 DNA is TGCAGCGTTGAAGGGGTAGGGGGCAGGAATGAGCAGTTCTTC. This gives the protein CSVEGVGGRNEQFF.

This clone has a handful of counts. The chain couples TRBV28 to TRBJ1-4; TRBD1 aligns across 7 bases. The CDR3 extends over 14 amino acids. V gave up 4 bases and J gave up 8 bases; unmatched junction bases: 7. Germline V CDR1 and CDR2: MDHEN, SYDVKM. The CDR3 spells CASSSTRQGEKLFF. Written as DNA, the CDR3 is TGTGCCAGCAGTTCTACCCGACAGGGAGAAAAACTGTTTTTT. The full variable domain, with the rest looked up from reference TRBV28 and TRBJ1-4, is DVKVTQSSRYLVKRTGEKVFLECVQDMDHENMFWYRQDPGLGLRLIYFSYDVKMKEKGDIPEGYSVSREKKERFSLILESASTNQTSMYLCASSSTRQGEKLFFGSGTQLSVL.

CDR3 in amino acids: CSVGVRGSYTEAFF. The CDR3 region has the DNA TGCAGCGTTGGTGTCCGGGGTAGTTACACTGAAGCTTTCTTT. The chain couples TRBV29-1 to TRBJ1-1; unclear D gene. The CDR3 has 14 residues. V was trimmed by 4 bases and J by 3 bases, leaving 15 bases between them. Germline V gene data show CDR1 as SQVTM and CDR2 as ANQGSEA. The full variable domain, rest sourced from reference TRBV29-1 and TRBJ1-1, is SAVISQKPSRDICQRGTSLTIQCQVDSQVTMMFWYRQQPGQSLTLIATANQGSEATYESGFVIDKFPISRPNLTFSTLTVSNMSPEDSSIYLCSVGVRGSYTEAFFGQGTRLTVV.

J is TRBJ2-5 and V is TRBV30; D not resolved. Germline CDR1 is GTSNPN and CDR2 is SVGIG (reference sequence). The V gene lost 3 bases and the J gene lost 1 base, with 9 bases spanning the gap. CDR3 length: 13 residues. CDR3 residues: CAWRSKVQETQYF. In DNA, the CDR3 is TGTGCCTGGAGGTCCAAGGTCCAAGAGACCCAGTACTTC.

This chain's CDR3 is CASSLDQGGNSPLHF. The DNA for the CDR3 is TGTGCCAGCAGCCTCGACCAGGGGGGGAATTCACCCCTCCACTTT. The genes are TRBV7-8 and TRBJ1-6, with 7 bases identical to TRBD1. J was trimmed by 7 bases and V by 5 bases; bases with no gene match: 8. The CDR3 is 15 amino acids. CDR1 and CDR2 (germline): SGHVS, FQNEAQ. Using reference TRBV7-8 and TRBJ1-6 for the parts outside the CDR3, the full variable domain is GAGVSQSPRYKVAKRGQDVALRCDPISGHVSLFWYQQALGQGPEFLTYFQNEAQLDKSGLPSDRFFAERPEGSVSTLKIQRTQQEDSAVYLCASSLDQGGNSPLHFGNGTRLTVT.

The gene calls are TRBV9 and TRBJ2-5; no clear D gene. Germline CDR1 reads SGDLS; CDR2 reads YYNGEE. This CDR3 has 13 residues. V lost 4 bases and J lost 0, with 7 bases in between. The CDR3 nucleotides read TGTGCCAGCAGCTCAGTGTACCAAGAGACCCAGTACTTC. Amino acid sequence: CASSSVYQETQYF.

This clone has just a few counts. This chain connects TRBV19 to TRBJ1-4, with 8 bases aligning to TRBD1. The CDR3 consists of 14 residues. CDR1 and CDR2 (germline): LNHDA, SQIVND (reference sequence). With V trimmed by 4 bases and J by 10 bases, 8 bases remained unmatched. The CDR3 DNA sequence: TGTGCCAGTAGTACGGGACAGGTATCGAGAAAACTGTTTTTT. It specifies CASSTGQVSRKLFF.

The V gene is TRBV7-2, the J gene TRBJ1-1, with 8 bases that match TRBD1. This CDR3 spans 15 amino acids. CDR1 and CDR2 from the germline V gene are SGHTA and FQGNSA. Trimming at V came to 4 bases and at J to 3 bases, leaving 7 bases not matched to a gene. The CDR3 nucleotides are TGTGCCAGCAGCTGGACAGGGACACCATACACTGAAGCTTTCTTT. Its translation: CASSWTGTPYTEAFF.

The chain is built from TRBV10-3 and TRBJ1-5; D might be TRBD1 (5 bases). Germline CDR1 ENHRY, CDR2 SYGVKD. V dropped 4 bases and J dropped 6 bases, with 7 bases sitting between them. The CDR3 spans 12 residues. The CDR3 nucleotides are TGTGCCATCAGTGGAAGGGGTCAGCCCCAGCATTTT. Translated, it gives CAISGRGQPQHF.

This sequence joins TRBV29-1 and TRBJ1-2; D may be TRBD1 (6 bases). The CDR3 totals 12 residues. CDR1 is SQVTM, CDR2 ANQGSEA, per germline. V was cut by 6 bases and J by 0 bases, with 8 bases left in between. CDR3 coding DNA: TGCAGCGTCAGGACAGCTAACTATGGCTACACCTTC. This sequence encodes CSVRTANYGYTF.

Only a few counts were recorded for this clone. This chain links TRBV6-4 with TRBJ2-2, with D uncertain. V lost 0 bases and J lost 6, with 8 bases in between. This CDR3 is 14 amino acids long. Germline V gene sequence: CDR1 MRHNA, CDR2 SNTAGT. CDR3 bases: TGTGCCAGCAGTGACTCGATCAATCCCGGGGAGCTGTTTTTT. Translation: CASSDSINPGELFF.

This clone appeared a few times. J is TRBJ2-1 and V is TRBV10-3, with D possibly matching TRBD1 (5 bases). Trimming shortened V by 2 bases and J by 9 bases, and 14 bases separated the two germline ends. Germline V gene sequence: CDR1 ENHRY, CDR2 SYGVKD. This CDR3 region has 14 residues. CDR3 in DNA: TGTGCCATCAGTGAGGGTCAGGGAATTTCTGAGCAGTTCTTC. Protein product: CAISEGQGISEQFF.

The chain joins TRBV27 to TRBJ1-5; D is uncertain. Germline V gene data show CDR1 as MNHEY and CDR2 as SMNVEV (reference sequence). CDR3 size: 12 residues. V was shortened by 3 bases and J by 6 bases, with 6 bases between the two germline ends. CDR3 bases: TGTGCCAGCAGTTTGTTTGGTCAGCCCCAGCATTTT. Translated: CASSLFGQPQHF.